This T cell receptor beta chain was recorded in a study of identifying expanded T cells in peripheral blood. Points from the study as a whole: Across healthy donors, higher total template counts meant significantly greater roughly 2-week count variance.

As for this clone: Its antigen is as yet unknown.

The method was immunoSEQ multiplex PCR; TCRdb's version includes in-frame clones alone and lacks a portion of them. Here the sample spans around 100,000 clones, around 90% being singletons. From germline, CDR1 is GTSNPN and CDR2 SVGIG (reference sequence). This CDR3 spans 14 amino acids. V lost 4 bases, J lost 6 bases, and 11 bases stayed unmatched. The receptor's source is a person aged 18 to 70 in good health. The J gene is TRBJ2-7, the V gene TRBV30; TRBD1 matches 8 bases. Sequenced input: blood. CDR3 coding DNA: TGTGCCTGGACCAAGACAGGGGACCTACGCGAGCAGTACTTC. This gives the protein CAWTKTGDLREQYF. Together with reference TRBV30 and TRBJ2-7, the CDR3 gives the full variable domain: SQTIHQWPATLVQPVGSPLSLECTVEGTSNPNLYWYRQAAGRGLQLLFYSVGIGQISSEVPQNLSASRPQDRQFILSSKKLLLSDSGFYLCAWTKTGDLREQYFGPGTRLTVT.